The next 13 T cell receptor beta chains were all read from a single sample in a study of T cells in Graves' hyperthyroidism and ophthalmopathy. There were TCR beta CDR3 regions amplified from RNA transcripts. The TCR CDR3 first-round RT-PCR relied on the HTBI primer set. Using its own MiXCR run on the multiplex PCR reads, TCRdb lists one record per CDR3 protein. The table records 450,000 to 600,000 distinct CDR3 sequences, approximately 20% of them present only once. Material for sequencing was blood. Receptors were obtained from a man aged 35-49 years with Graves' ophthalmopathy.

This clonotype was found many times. CDR3 loop: CAWSGANSPLHF. Written as DNA, the CDR3 is TGTGCCTGGAGCGGGGCAAATTCACCCCTCCACTTT. J is TRBJ1-6 and V is TRBV30, with D possibly matching TRBD1 (5 bases). The length of the CDR3 is 12 residues. Germline V lookup: CDR1 GTSNPN, CDR2 SVGIG (reference sequence). Trimming pared 3 bases from V and 7 bases from J, leaving 7 bases between. Combining the CDR3 with reference TRBV30 and TRBJ1-6 gives the whole variable domain SQTIHQWPATLVQPVGSPLSLECTVEGTSNPNLYWYRQAAGRGLQLLFYSVGIGQISSEVPQNLSASRPQDRQFILSSKKLLLSDSGFYLCAWSGANSPLHFGNGTRLTVT.

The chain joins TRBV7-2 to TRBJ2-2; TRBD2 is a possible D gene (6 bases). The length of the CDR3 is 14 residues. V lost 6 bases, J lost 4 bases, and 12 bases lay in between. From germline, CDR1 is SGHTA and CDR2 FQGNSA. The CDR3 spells CASRGGPGTGELFF. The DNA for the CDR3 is TGTGCCAGCAGAGGAGGGCCAGGCACCGGGGAGCTGTTTTTT. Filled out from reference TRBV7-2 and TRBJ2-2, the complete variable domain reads GAGVSQSPSNKVTEKGKDVELRCDPISGHTALYWYRQSLGQGLEFLIYFQGNSAPDKSGLPSDRFSAERTGGSVSTLTIQRTQQEDSAVYLCASRGGPGTGELFFGEGSRLTVL.

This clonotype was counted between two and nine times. The CDR3, as DNA: TGTGCCAGCAGCTCGAGCCCGGGGATGGGTGAAGCTTTCTTT. Translating gives CASSSSPGMGEAFF. The chain combines TRBV11-2 with TRBJ1-1; no clear D. Per the germline V gene, CDR1 is SGHAT and CDR2 is FQNNGV. This CDR3 spans 14 amino acids. V was trimmed by 4 bases and J by 7 bases, leaving 16 bases between them.

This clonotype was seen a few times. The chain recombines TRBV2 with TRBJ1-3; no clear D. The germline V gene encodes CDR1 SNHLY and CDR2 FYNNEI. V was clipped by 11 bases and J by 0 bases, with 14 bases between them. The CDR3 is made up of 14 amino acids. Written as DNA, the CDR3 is TGTGCCTGCTACAGCTTCTCCTCTGGAAACACCATATATTTT. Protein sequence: CACYSFSSGNTIYF.

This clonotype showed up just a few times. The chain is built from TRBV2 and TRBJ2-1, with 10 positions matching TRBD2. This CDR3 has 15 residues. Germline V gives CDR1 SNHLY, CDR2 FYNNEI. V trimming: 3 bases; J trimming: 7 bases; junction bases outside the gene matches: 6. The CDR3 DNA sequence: TGTGCCAGCAGTGAGAATAGCGGGGGGTCGAATGAGCAGTTCTTC. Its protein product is CASSENSGGSNEQFF.

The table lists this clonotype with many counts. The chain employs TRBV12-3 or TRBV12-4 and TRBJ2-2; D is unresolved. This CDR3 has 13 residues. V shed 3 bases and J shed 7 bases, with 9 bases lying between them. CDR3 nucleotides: TGTGCCAGCAGTTTGAAGAGGAACGGGGAGCTGTTTTTT. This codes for CASSLKRNGELFF.

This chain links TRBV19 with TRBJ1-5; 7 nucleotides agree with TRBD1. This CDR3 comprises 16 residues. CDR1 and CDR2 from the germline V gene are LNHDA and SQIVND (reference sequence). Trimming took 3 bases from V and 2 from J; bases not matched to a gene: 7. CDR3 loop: CASSILRQGGNQPQHF. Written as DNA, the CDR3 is TGTGCCAGTAGTATTCTTAGACAGGGAGGCAATCAGCCCCAGCATTTT.

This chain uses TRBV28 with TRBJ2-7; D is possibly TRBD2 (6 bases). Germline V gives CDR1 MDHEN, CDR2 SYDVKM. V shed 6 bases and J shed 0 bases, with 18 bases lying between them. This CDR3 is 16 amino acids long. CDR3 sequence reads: CASSPHSAGLSYEQYF. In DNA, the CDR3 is TGTGCCAGCAGCCCCCACTCAGCGGGCCTCTCCTACGAGCAGTACTTC.

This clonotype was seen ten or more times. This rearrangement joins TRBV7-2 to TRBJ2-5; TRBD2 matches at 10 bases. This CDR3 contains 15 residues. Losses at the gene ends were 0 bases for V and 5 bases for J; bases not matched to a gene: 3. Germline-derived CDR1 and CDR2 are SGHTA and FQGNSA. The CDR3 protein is CASSLASGGAETQYF. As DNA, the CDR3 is TGTGCCAGCAGCTTAGCGAGCGGGGGGGCGGAGACCCAGTACTTC.

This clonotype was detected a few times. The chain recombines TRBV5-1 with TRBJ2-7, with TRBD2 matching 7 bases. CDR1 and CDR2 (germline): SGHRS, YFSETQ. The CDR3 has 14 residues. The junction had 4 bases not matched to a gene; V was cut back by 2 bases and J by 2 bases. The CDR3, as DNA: TGCGCCAGCAGCTTCGGGGGGAACACCTACGAGCAGTACTTC. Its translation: CASSFGGNTYEQYF.

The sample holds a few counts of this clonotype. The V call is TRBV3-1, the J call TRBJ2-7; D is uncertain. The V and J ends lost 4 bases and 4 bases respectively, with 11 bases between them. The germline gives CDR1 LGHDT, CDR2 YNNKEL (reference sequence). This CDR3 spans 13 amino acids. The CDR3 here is CASSRVGPYEQYF. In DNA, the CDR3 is TGTGCCAGCAGCCGGGTCGGACCTTACGAGCAGTACTTC.

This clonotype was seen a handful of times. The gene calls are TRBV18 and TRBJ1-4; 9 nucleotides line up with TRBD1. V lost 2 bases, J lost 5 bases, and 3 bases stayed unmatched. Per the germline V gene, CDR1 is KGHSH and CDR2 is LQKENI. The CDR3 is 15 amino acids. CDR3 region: CASSPIGTGNEKLFF. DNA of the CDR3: TGTGCCAGCTCACCAATCGGGACAGGGAATGAAAAACTGTTTTTT.

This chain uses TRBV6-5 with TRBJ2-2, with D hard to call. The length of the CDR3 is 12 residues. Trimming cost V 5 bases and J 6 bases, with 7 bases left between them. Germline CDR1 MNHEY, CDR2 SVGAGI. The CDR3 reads CASSHNPGELFF. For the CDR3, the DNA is TGTGCCAGCAGTCACAACCCCGGGGAGCTGTTTTTT.